The present TCR beta chain was sequenced within a study of graft-versus-host responses after intestinal transplantation. Study-wide findings and caveats: GvH clones surfaced in recipient marrow, some emerging earlier in ileum or blood. Early post-transplant HvG declines were associated with peak circulating GvH clone levels.

With regard to this clone: Its antigen is still unknown. An end of the junction does not agree with germline; a read error may underlie this.

The protocol was immunoSEQ multiplex PCR, while the TCRdb copy is restricted to in-frame clones and leaves out a portion. This table has about 120,000 clones, about 93% appearing once. This clonotype was sampled from a human donor who received an intestinal transplant. This material consisted of unstimulated CD4+ T cells sorted from spleen or lymph node cells, taken before intestinal transplant.

CDR3 sequence (DNA): TGTGCCAGCAGTGCGCATACAGGGATTCGTAACTTC. This encodes CASSAHTGIRNF. V gene TRBV27 combines with J gene TRBJ2-7; the D gene is possibly TRBD1 (6 bases). Germline-derived CDR1 and CDR2 are MNHEY and SMNVEV (reference sequence). The CDR3 totals 12 residues.